This entry lists 8 T cell receptor beta chains sequenced from one sample in a study of T cells in Graves' hyperthyroidism and ophthalmopathy. The CDR3 regions of TCR beta were amplified from RNA transcripts. With the HTBI primer set, the TCR CDR3 went through a first round of RT-PCR. TCRdb redid the calling of the multiplex PCR reads with MiXCR, one entry per CDR3 protein. Counted here are under 350,000 distinct CDR3 sequences, 18% occurring once; the ten biggest clones make up less than 65%. Sequences were obtained from blood. These receptors were obtained from a woman between 45 and 60 years old with Graves' hyperthyroidism.

This clonotype was recorded many times. The V call is TRBV7-2, the J call TRBJ2-7, with 9 nucleotides matching TRBD2. The CDR3 is 14 residues long. Germline assignment: CDR1 SGHTA and CDR2 FQGNSA. Losses at the gene ends were 6 bases for V and 3 bases for J; bases not matched to a gene: 6. In DNA form, the CDR3 reads TGTGCCAGCAGAAAGACTAGCGGCGTCTACGAGCAGTACTTC. Protein product: CASRKTSGVYEQYF.

This clonotype was observed a handful of times. V gene TRBV2 combines with J gene TRBJ2-3; 9 nucleotides align to TRBD2. The V gene's germline CDR1 is SNHLY and CDR2 FYNNEI. J gave up 2 bases and V 6 bases, and 18 bases lay outside the gene matches. The CDR3 sequence is 19 residues long. CDR3 residues: CASRGWLAGPFSSTDTQYF. Here the CDR3 DNA reads TGTGCCAGCAGGGGGTGGCTAGCGGGACCATTTTCCTCCACAGATACGCAGTATTTT.

At least ten counts were recorded for this clonotype. The chain recombines TRBV3-1 with TRBJ1-2, with 9 bases fitting TRBD1. Germline assignment: CDR1 LGHDT and CDR2 YNNKEL (reference sequence). The V and J ends lost 4 bases and 8 bases, in that order; junction bases with no gene match: 5. The CDR3 has 13 amino acids. CDR3 amino acids: CASSLRDREGYTF. The CDR3, as DNA: TGTGCCAGCAGCCTCCGGGACAGGGAGGGCTACACCTTC.

In its sample, this clonotype was seen a few times. CDR3 amino acids: CATSRQGAGGTDTQYF. The DNA for the CDR3 is TGTGCCACCAGTCGACAGGGGGCAGGAGGAACAGATACGCAGTATTTT. The V call is TRBV24-1, the J call TRBJ2-3; 10 bases are shared with TRBD1. CDR1 is KGHDR, CDR2 SFDVKD, per germline. The CDR3 covers 16 residues. Trimming at V came to 6 bases and at J to 3 bases, leaving 8 bases not matched to a gene.

The sample holds a few counts of this clonotype. The gene calls are TRBV7-9 and TRBJ2-2; 9 nucleotides line up with TRBD1. The CDR3 totals 16 residues. The V gene's germline CDR1 is SEHNR and CDR2 FQNEAQ (reference sequence). The V and J ends lost 5 bases and 4 bases, in that order; junction bases with no gene match: 8. CDR3 in amino acids: CASSPNRGHRTGELFF. CDR3 DNA: TGTGCCAGCAGCCCAAACAGGGGGCATCGCACCGGGGAGCTGTTTTTT.

The chain is built from TRBV11-2 and TRBJ1-2; 10 bases are shared with TRBD1. The CDR3 is made up of 15 amino acids. The germline gives CDR1 SGHAT, CDR2 FQNNGV. The junction had 5 bases not matched to a gene; V was cut back by 0 bases and J by 7 bases. In DNA form, the CDR3 reads TGTGCCAGCAGCTTAGATTGGGGGACAGGGGTTGGCTACACCTTC. It yields the protein CASSLDWGTGVGYTF.

This clonotype was picked up many times. The chain couples TRBV3-1 to TRBJ2-5; 13 bases match TRBD2. The CDR3 extends over 18 amino acids. J was trimmed by 2 bases and V by 1 base; bases with no gene match: 7. CDR1 is LGHDT, CDR2 YNNKEL, per germline (reference sequence). The CDR3, as DNA: TGTGCCAGCAGCCAAGTACTAGCGGGAGGGCCAGGGCAAGAGACCCAGTACTTC. It translates to CASSQVLAGGPGQETQYF.

The chain recombines TRBV18 with TRBJ1-6; possible D gene TRBD1, 6 bases. The V end lost 2 bases, the J end lost 8 bases, and 13 bases lay between the germline ends. The CDR3 is made up of 15 amino acids. CDR1 is KGHSH, CDR2 LQKENI, per germline. The CDR3 reads CASSPLQTGHSPLHF. DNA of the CDR3: TGTGCCAGCTCACCATTACAAACAGGGCATTCACCCCTCCACTTT.